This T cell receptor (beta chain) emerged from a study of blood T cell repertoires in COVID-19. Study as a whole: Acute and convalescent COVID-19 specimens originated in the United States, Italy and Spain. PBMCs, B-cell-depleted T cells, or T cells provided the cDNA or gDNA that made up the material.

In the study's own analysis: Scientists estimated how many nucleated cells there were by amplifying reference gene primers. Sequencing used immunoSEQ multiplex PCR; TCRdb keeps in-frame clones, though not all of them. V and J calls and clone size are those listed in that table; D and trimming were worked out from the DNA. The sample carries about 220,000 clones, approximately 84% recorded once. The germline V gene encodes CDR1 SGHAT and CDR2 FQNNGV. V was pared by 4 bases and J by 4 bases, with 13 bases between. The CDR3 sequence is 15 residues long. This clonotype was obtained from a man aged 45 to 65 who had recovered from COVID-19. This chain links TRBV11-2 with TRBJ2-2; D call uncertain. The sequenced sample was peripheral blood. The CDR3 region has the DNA TGTGCCAGCAGCTCCAGACTGGAACCCACCGGGGAGCTGTTTTTT. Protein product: CASSSRLEPTGELFF.